The present TCR beta chain was sequenced within a study of blood T cell repertoires in COVID-19. Whole-study context: The United States, Italy and Spain were the sources of the acute and convalescent COVID-19 samples. Sample material is recorded as cDNA or gDNA derived from T cells, B-cell-depleted T cells, or PBMCs.

How the authors handled the data: From reference gene primer amplification, estimates of nucleated cell counts were derived. The repertoire was sequenced with immunoSEQ multiplex PCR; TCRdb's copy has only in-frame clones and lacks some. The D gene and trimming were derived from the DNA, and the V and J assignments and clone size from that table. Among around 200,000 clones listed, 84% were seen once. Trimming cost V 0 bases and J 7 bases, with 10 bases left between them. CDR3 length: 14 amino acids. Germline values: CDR1 LGHDT, CDR2 YNNKEL (reference sequence). The source of this sequence is a man aged 50-60 years with active or convalescent COVID-19. Sequenced sample: peripheral blood. The chain joins TRBV3-1 (or the pseudogene TRBV3-2) to TRBJ2-1; D unclear. As DNA, the CDR3 is TGTGCCAGCAGCCAAGAACTTCTAGGAAATGAGCAGTTCTTC. It yields the protein CASSQELLGNEQFF.